This T cell receptor beta chain was captured by sequencing in a study of blood T cell repertoires in COVID-19. Background on the study: Sites across the United States, Italy and Spain contributed samples from acute and convalescent COVID-19. PBMCs, B-cell-depleted T cells, or T cells were the source of the cDNA or gDNA that made up the material.

How the authors handled the data: Counts of nucleated cells, estimated from reference gene primer amplification, were obtained. TCRdb's copy holds only in-frame clones and misses some; the assay was immunoSEQ multiplex PCR. Clone size and the V and J calls come from that table; the DNA yielded D and trimming. This sample yields under 150,000 clones, of which 75% to 85% are seen a single time; about 5% belongs to the top ten. Sample: peripheral blood. The source of this sequence is a woman in her 50s with acute or convalescent COVID-19.

For the CDR3, the DNA is TGTGCCAGCAGCTTGGCGGGGGGCGAGTCCCAGCATTTT. Amino acids: CASSLAGGESQHF. This rearrangement joins TRBV5-6 to TRBJ1-5, with D possibly TRBD1 on 6 matching bases. The length of the CDR3 is 13 residues. CDR1 and CDR2 from the germline V gene are SGHDT and YYEEEE. V was trimmed by 0 bases and J by 11 bases, leaving 12 bases between them.